The 25 T cell receptor beta chains below come from one sample, sequenced in a study of CD8 T cells in Susac syndrome. RNA totalling about 0.5 to 1 ug underwent reverse transcription with random hexamers. TCRdb reanalysed the immunoSEQ multiplex PCR reads using MiXCR and keeps one entry per CDR3 protein. The sample shows about 280,000 distinct CDR3 sequences, more than 75% of them seen only once. The sample was CD8+ T cells from PBMCs. The receptors stem from a human donor with multiple sclerosis.

This chain joins TRBV6-5 and TRBJ2-3; 16 bases match TRBD2. Per germline, CDR1 MNHEY and CDR2 SVGAGI. The CDR3 is 20 residues long. V gave up 2 bases and J gave up 3 bases; unmatched junction bases: 11. The CDR3 DNA reads TGTGCCAGCAGTTACACCTATGGGACTAGCGGGAGGGCCTCAACAGATACGCAGTATTTT. Amino acid sequence: CASSYTYGTSGRASTDTQYF.

The chain links TRBV7-3 to TRBJ2-1, with TRBD2 matching over 13 bases. V shed 2 bases, J shed 7 bases, and the junction held 2 bases outside the gene matches. The germline V gene encodes CDR1 SGHTA and CDR2 FQGTGA. The CDR3 sequence is 15 residues long. CDR3 DNA: TGTGCCAGCAGCTTAGGGACTAGCGGGACGAATGAGCAGTTCTTC. It encodes CASSLGTSGTNEQFF.

The chain has TRBV12-3 or TRBV12-4 and TRBJ1-1; D remains ambiguous. Trimming shortened V by 4 bases and J by 4 bases, and 13 bases separated the two germline ends. CDR3 length equals 14 residues. In nucleotides, the CDR3 is TGTGCCAGCAGTTCTTCCCCGACCCGCACTGAAGCTTTCTTT. Its translation is CASSSSPTRTEAFF.

This sequence joins TRBV27 and TRBJ1-1; 8 nucleotides match TRBD1. The junction had 8 bases not matched to a gene; V was cut back by 8 bases and J by 3 bases. The CDR3 runs 14 residues. Per the germline V gene, CDR1 is MNHEY and CDR2 is SMNVEV (reference sequence). CDR3 protein: CASGRTGRDTEAFF. CDR3 coding DNA: TGTGCCAGCGGCAGGACAGGGAGGGACACTGAAGCTTTCTTT.

This clonotype has just one count. The chain has TRBV4-1 and TRBJ2-4; D perhaps matches TRBD1 (6 bases). This CDR3 has 19 amino acids. The germline V and J ends were trimmed by 4 bases and 3 bases, with 25 bases remaining between them. The germline V gene encodes CDR1 MGHRA and CDR2 YSYEKL. The CDR3 sequence is CASSLLSGTRGSGKNIQYF. Written as DNA, the CDR3 is TGCGCCAGCAGCCTACTTTCCGGGACAAGGGGTTCGGGCAAAAACATTCAGTACTTC.

The chain links TRBV7-8 to TRBJ2-3; 10 nucleotides agree with TRBD2. The germline CDR1 and CDR2 sequences are SGHVS and FQNEAQ. This CDR3 is built from 14 residues. V lost 5 bases, J lost 5 bases, and 4 bases stayed unmatched. The CDR3 nucleotides read TGTGCCAGCAGCCCCCGGACTAGCGGAGATACGCAGTATTTT. Its translation: CASSPRTSGDTQYF.

This chain uses TRBV27 with TRBJ2-1, with 10 bases that match TRBD1. The junction had 9 bases not matched to a gene; V was cut back by 2 bases and J by 8 bases. This CDR3 comprises 16 residues. The germline V gene has CDR1 MNHEY and CDR2 SMNVEV (reference sequence). CDR3 nucleotides: TGTGCCAGCAGTTTAGGACCGGGACAGGGGATCGATGAGCAGTTCTTC. It specifies CASSLGPGQGIDEQFF.

The CDR3 loop is CASAPSYTGELFF. The CDR3 region has the DNA TGTGCTAGTGCTCCGAGTTACACCGGGGAGCTGTTTTTT. The chain joins TRBV12-5 to TRBJ2-2; D is unresolved. Germline V gene lookup returns CDR1 LGHNT and CDR2 FRNRAP. The germline V and J ends were trimmed by 7 bases and 3 bases, with 9 bases remaining between them. The CDR3 runs to 13 residues.

This clonotype has only one observation. V and J are TRBV6-1 and TRBJ1-1; 9 nucleotides line up with TRBD1. The germline V gene encodes CDR1 MNHNS and CDR2 SASEGT. The CDR3 has 14 residues. Trimming removed 7 bases from V and 5 bases from J; junction bases left unmatched: 8. CDR3 region: CASITGTGSTEAFF. The CDR3 nucleotides read TGTGCCAGCATTACCGGGACAGGGAGTACTGAAGCTTTCTTT.

The rearrangement joins TRBV12-3 or TRBV12-4 to TRBJ2-1; D unresolved. This CDR3 is 14 amino acids long. The V end was cut by 5 bases, the J end by 5 bases, with 13 bases between. The CDR3 loop is CASSLAGRHNEQFF. CDR3 bases: TGTGCCAGCAGTCTCGCCGGGCGTCACAATGAGCAGTTCTTC.

With regard to this clonotype: The junction shows a germline mismatch at one end, possibly a read error. The chain employs TRBV7-7 and TRBJ2-3; TRBD2 is a possible D gene (5 bases). Germline V lookup: CDR1 SSHAT, CDR2 FNYEAQ (reference sequence). The length of the CDR3 is 15 residues. The CDR3 DNA reads TGTGCTAGCAGCCGCGGACTGTCAAGCACAGATACGCAGTATTTT. This encodes CASSRGLSSTDTQYF.

This chain uses TRBV7-9 with TRBJ2-2, with D unclear. The germline V gene encodes CDR1 SEHNR and CDR2 FQNEAQ (reference sequence). The CDR3 length is 14 residues. Trimming left V 2 bases short and J 7 bases short, with 11 bases between. This CDR3 reads CASSLQSDFGELFF. CDR3 DNA sequence: TGTGCCAGCAGCTTACAAAGCGACTTCGGGGAGCTGTTTTTT.

The V and J genes are TRBV5-1 and TRBJ2-1; 12 bases are shared with TRBD2. The CDR3 consists of 17 residues. Trimming at V came to 4 bases and at J to 9 bases, leaving 14 bases not matched to a gene. Germline lookup yields CDR1 SGHRS and CDR2 YFSETQ. The CDR3 region is CASSGRLAGAYWGEQFF. DNA of the CDR3: TGCGCCAGCAGCGGGAGACTAGCGGGAGCTTATTGGGGTGAGCAGTTCTTC. Based on the CDR3 plus reference TRBV5-1 and TRBJ2-1, the full variable domain is KAGVTQTPRYLIKTRGQQVTLSCSPISGHRSVSWYQQTPGQGLQFLFEYFSETQRNKGNFPGRFSGRQFSNSRSEMNVSTLELGDSALYLCASSGRLAGAYWGEQFFGPGTRLTVL.

The rearrangement joins TRBV14 to TRBJ2-5, with a possible D match to TRBD2 (6 bases). Trimming left V 3 bases short and J 2 bases short, with 13 bases between. This CDR3 has 15 residues. Germline lookup yields CDR1 SGHDN and CDR2 FVKESK. CDR3 DNA: TGTGCCAGCAGCCACAACGGAGGACTACAAGAGACCCAGTACTTC. Amino acids: CASSHNGGLQETQYF.

The chain employs TRBV19 and TRBJ2-3; the match to TRBD1 covers 11 bases. V lost 6 bases, J lost 2 bases, and 10 bases stayed unmatched. The length of the CDR3 is 17 residues. The germline gives CDR1 LNHDA, CDR2 SQIVND (reference sequence). The CDR3, as DNA: TGTGCCAGTAGCCAATTAAGGACAGGGGGCATCACAGATACGCAGTATTTT. Protein sequence: CASSQLRTGGITDTQYF.

The DNA of the CDR3 is TGCAGCGTTGCCACCATTAACACCGGGGAGCTGTTTTTT. Its translation is CSVATINTGELFF. The gene calls are TRBV29-1 and TRBJ2-2; unclear D gene. Germline V gene sequence: CDR1 SQVTM, CDR2 ANQGSEA. V dropped 4 bases and J dropped 2 bases, with 8 bases sitting between them. This CDR3 contains 13 residues.

The chain recombines TRBV5-6 with TRBJ2-7; 8 bases map to TRBD2. Germline V gene sequence: CDR1 SGHDT, CDR2 YYEEEE. V lost 4 bases, J lost 8 bases, and 8 bases stayed unmatched. This CDR3 is 13 amino acids long. CDR3 coding DNA: TGTGCCAGCAGCGCCGGGACTAGTTTCAAGCAGTACTTC. Protein: CASSAGTSFKQYF. Full variable domain (remainder filled in from reference TRBV5-6 and TRBJ2-7): DAGVTQSPTHLIKTRGQQVTLRCSPKSGHDTVSWYQQALGQGPQFIFQYYEEEERQRGNFPDRFSGHQFPNYSSELNVNALLLGDSALYLCASSAGTSFKQYFGPGTRLTVT.

The chain carries TRBV24-1 and TRBJ2-3; 9 nucleotides align to TRBD1. Germline V gene data show CDR1 as KGHDR and CDR2 as SFDVKD. The CDR3 extends over 16 amino acids. J was trimmed by 4 bases and V by 4 bases; bases with no gene match: 8. The CDR3 reads CATSDSGTGWPDTQYF. The CDR3 DNA reads as TGTGCCACCAGTGACTCCGGGACAGGGTGGCCAGATACGCAGTATTTT.

In the case of this clonotype: The junction differs from germline at one of its ends, possibly a read error. V and J are TRBV9 and TRBJ1-6; a weak D match, TRBD1 (6 bases). The CDR3 spans 16 residues. Germline V gene sequence: CDR1 SGDLS, CDR2 YYNGEE. The CDR3 spells CANSPEGGGQDSPLHF. The CDR3 DNA reads TGTGCCAACAGCCCAGAGGGGGGGGGCCAGGATTCACCCCTCCACTTT.

J is TRBJ1-3 and V is TRBV10-3; no reliable D call. Germline loops: CDR1 ENHRY, CDR2 SYGVKD. CDR3 length: 14 residues. Trimming removed 5 bases at V and 4 bases at J, with 12 bases between. The CDR3 nucleotides read TGTGCCATCAGTTGGGAGTCGCTGGGAAACACCATATATTTT. This translates into CAISWESLGNTIYF.

This chain joins TRBV28 and TRBJ2-5; 10 nucleotides align to TRBD2. The CDR3 spans 15 residues. Germline V gives CDR1 MDHEN, CDR2 SYDVKM. V lost 2 bases, J lost 5 bases, and 5 bases stayed unmatched. CDR3 sequence reads: CASSLLAGVLETQYF. The CDR3, as DNA: TGTGCCAGCAGTTTACTAGCGGGAGTTTTGGAGACCCAGTACTTC.

The chain links TRBV28 to TRBJ1-5; a weak D match, TRBD1 (5 bases). The V and J ends lost 5 bases and 6 bases respectively, with 14 bases between them. The CDR3 is 14 amino acids. CDR1 is MDHEN and CDR2 is SYDVKM in the germline V gene. CDR3 residues: CASSTSGYGQPQHF. In DNA form, the CDR3 reads TGTGCCAGCAGTACCTCAGGGTACGGTCAGCCCCAGCATTTT.

The CDR3 spells CASSARGRNTEAFF. CDR3 nucleotides: TGTGCCAGCAGCGCGAGGGGCCGGAACACTGAAGCTTTCTTT. The chain uses TRBV9 and TRBJ1-1; D is possibly TRBD1 (5 bases). V gave up 3 bases and J gave up 1 base, with 10 bases separating them. CDR1 is SGDLS, CDR2 YYNGEE, per germline. CDR3 length: 14 amino acids.

The V gene is TRBV19, the J gene TRBJ1-2, with 7 bases fitting TRBD1. Losses at the gene ends were 4 bases for V and 3 bases for J; bases not matched to a gene: 14. This CDR3 spans 17 amino acids. Germline-derived CDR1 and CDR2 are LNHDA and SQIVND (reference sequence). CDR3: CASSRRTGTTPYYGYTF. The CDR3 nucleotides read TGTGCCAGTAGTAGAAGGACAGGAACAACCCCATACTATGGCTACACCTTC.

The V and J genes are TRBV6-6 and TRBJ2-3; 12 bases agree with TRBD2. CDR3 length: 16 amino acids. The V segment lost 6 bases and the J segment 6 bases; nucleotides outside the gene matches: 10. Looked up from germline, CDR1 is MNHNY and CDR2 is SVGAGI (reference sequence). CDR3 nucleotide sequence: TGTGCCAGCAGCCCCATCGGACTAGCGGGATTGGATACGCAGTATTTT. Translating gives CASSPIGLAGLDTQYF.